The 14 T cell receptor beta chains given below trace back to one sample, sequenced in a study of siplizumab effects on memory and regulatory T cells (dated by TCRdb to 2018 to 2020). Libraries were built with the immunoSEQ multiplex PCR assay. TCRdb took over this immuneACCESS table, retaining in-frame rearrangements with V and J assigned. Such tables are incomplete; in checked studies, under half of the missing clones stem from an unresolved V gene, and the remainder is unexplained. In this sample the table shows around 120,000 clones, roughly 94% of which occur a single time. Clones ranked in the top ten supply under 2% of the sample. Sequences were obtained from non-Treg CD4+ T cells sorted from blood. The cell subset or site label on this specimen signifies: FACS-sorted unstimulated CD4+ non-regulatory T cells. These receptor sequences come from a human donor in good health.

The V call is TRBV18, the J call TRBJ2-5; D call uncertain. Germline V gene lookup returns CDR1 KGHSH and CDR2 LQKENI. CDR3 length: 13 residues. V lost 6 bases and J lost 6, with 14 bases in between. CDR3 residues: CASSLGLEKTQYF. The CDR3 DNA reads as TGTGCCAGCTCCCTCGGGCTAGAGAAGACCCAGTACTTC.

The gene calls are TRBV5-1 and TRBJ2-1; tentatively, D is TRBD2 (5 bases). The germline V gene has CDR1 SGHRS and CDR2 YFSETQ. The V and J ends lost 0 bases and 0 bases respectively, with 19 bases between them. There are 19 residues in the CDR3. The CDR3 coding sequence is TGCGCCAGCAGCTTGGAAGGGCAGCGGTCAGTCAGCTCCTACAATGAGCAGTTCTTC. It encodes CASSLEGQRSVSSYNEQFF.

The J gene is TRBJ2-3, the V gene TRBV5-1; D is uncertain. This CDR3 is 12 amino acids long. Germline loops: CDR1 SGHRS, CDR2 YFSETQ. Trimming took 0 bases from V and 5 from J, leaving 4 bases between them. Here the CDR3 reads CASSLGIDTQYF. The CDR3 DNA is TGCGCCAGCAGCTTGGGGATAGATACGCAGTATTTT.

This chain links TRBV7-9 with TRBJ2-5; 10 positions agree with TRBD2. This CDR3 spans 16 amino acids. Germline CDR1 SEHNR, CDR2 FQNEAQ (reference sequence). J gave up 5 bases and V 5 bases, and 11 bases lay outside the gene matches. The CDR3 DNA reads TGTGCCAGCAGCATCCCCGGGACTAGCGTTCGGGAGACCCAGTACTTC. Its protein product is CASSIPGTSVRETQYF. The whole variable domain, filled in from reference TRBV7-9 and TRBJ2-5, reads DTGVSQNPRHKITKRGQNVTFRCDPISEHNRLYWYRQTLGQGPEFLTYFQNEAQLEKSRLLSDRFSAERPKGSFSTLEIQRTEQGDSAMYLCASSIPGTSVRETQYFGPGTRLLVL.

V is TRBV28 and J is TRBJ1-2, with D possibly being TRBD1 (5 bases). The germline gives CDR1 MDHEN, CDR2 SYDVKM. Trimming pared 6 bases from V and 4 bases from J, leaving 21 bases between. The CDR3 runs to 16 residues. The CDR3 here is CASSVESGTQLYGYTF. In DNA, the CDR3 is TGTGCCAGCAGCGTAGAATCGGGGACTCAACTCTATGGCTACACCTTC.

The chain combines TRBV2 with TRBJ2-7; TRBD2 matches at 10 bases. Germline CDR1 SNHLY, CDR2 FYNNEI. The CDR3 spans 15 residues. J lost 6 bases, V lost 7 bases, and 12 bases had no gene match. CDR3 residues: CASIGGTIAGGEQYF. For the CDR3, the DNA is TGTGCCAGCATTGGGGGGACAATAGCGGGAGGCGAGCAGTACTTC.

This clone appeared a few times. This chain joins TRBV21-1 and TRBJ2-5; the DNA was not compared with TRBD2, the D call given in the table. TRBV21-1 is noted as a pseudogene. The CDR3 sequence is 18 residues long. The CDR3 DNA reads TGTGCCAGCAGCAAAGCGTGGCCTAGCGGGGGTTCACAAGAGACCCAGTACTTC. Translated: CASSKAWPSGGSQETQYF.

The table lists this clone with a count of one. The chain has TRBV5-1 and TRBJ2-7; D call uncertain. Looked up from germline, CDR1 is SGHRS and CDR2 is YFSETQ. CDR3 length equals 13 residues. V was cut by 4 bases and J by 2 bases, with 10 bases left in between. CDR3 residues: CASSRMFAYEQYF. The CDR3 DNA reads as TGCGCCAGCAGCCGGATGTTTGCCTACGAGCAGTACTTC.

The V and J genes are TRBV6-1 and TRBJ1-1; possibly TRBD1 for D (6 bases). The V end was cut by 4 bases, the J end by 7 bases, with 13 bases between. Germline V gene sequence: CDR1 MNHNS, CDR2 SASEGT. This CDR3 contains 13 residues. The CDR3 loop is CASSVRGVGEAFF. The CDR3 DNA reads as TGTGCCAGCAGTGTTAGGGGGGTGGGTGAAGCTTTCTTT.

The chain joins TRBV6-1 to TRBJ1-4; 7 bases line up with TRBD1. This CDR3 spans 20 amino acids. CDR1 is MNHNS and CDR2 is SASEGT in the germline V gene. After removal of 2 bases from V and 4 bases from J, the junction contained 19 bases not matched to a gene. The DNA for the CDR3 is TGTGCCAGCAGTGAAAGTTTGGGCCTGTCCGACAGGGCCATTAATGAAAAACTGTTTTTT. Amino acid sequence: CASSESLGLSDRAINEKLFF.

This clone was recorded once. This sequence joins TRBV2 and TRBJ2-7, with a possible D match to TRBD2 (5 bases). The V gene's germline CDR1 is SNHLY and CDR2 FYNNEI. The CDR3 length is 12 residues. Trimming removed 6 bases from V and 4 bases from J, with 10 bases in between. CDR3 DNA: TGTGCCAGCAGGGACTGGCTTTACGAGCAGTACTTC. It encodes CASRDWLYEQYF.

The chain links TRBV7-6 to TRBJ2-6, with D uncertain. V was pared by 5 bases and J by 2 bases, with 7 bases between. This CDR3 contains 14 residues. From germline, CDR1 is SGHVS and CDR2 FNYEAQ. CDR3 amino acids: CASSAPTGANVLTF. As DNA, the CDR3 is TGTGCCAGCAGCGCTCCCACTGGGGCCAACGTCCTGACTTTC. Combining the CDR3 with reference TRBV7-6 and TRBJ2-6 gives the whole variable domain GAGVSQSPRYKVTKRGQDVALRCDPISGHVSLYWYRQALGQGPEFLTYFNYEAQQDKSGLPNDRFSAERPEGSISTLTIQRTEQRDSAMYRCASSAPTGANVLTFGAGSRLTVL.

The chain uses TRBV19 and TRBJ2-7, with 7 bases identical to TRBD1. V was clipped by 3 bases and J by 2 bases; unmatched bases: 7. Germline loops: CDR1 LNHDA, CDR2 SQIVND (reference sequence). This CDR3 region has 15 residues. The CDR3 DNA reads TGTGCCAGTAGTATTGACCGACAGGGCCCCTACGAGCAGTACTTC. Translated: CASSIDRQGPYEQYF.

The CDR3 is CASSPDTEAGKLFF. The CDR3 DNA reads as TGTGCCAGCAGTCCAGACACCGAAGCGGGAAAACTGTTTTTT. This chain connects TRBV27 to TRBJ1-4; D is ambiguous. The CDR3 consists of 14 residues. The ends were cut back, 5 bases at V and 10 bases at J, with 17 bases in the middle. Germline CDR1 and CDR2: MNHEY and SMNVEV (reference sequence).